Listed below are T cell receptor beta chains from one sample, sequenced in a study of PD-L1 blockade in urothelial cancer. Sequencing was performed with immunoSEQ multiplex PCR; in TCRdb, only in-frame clones are kept and a portion is missing. The repertoire includes 95,000 to 100,000 clones, roughly 91% of them detected once, and 1.5% to 2% sits in the top ten. The starting material was PBMCs, obtained around atezolizumab (anti-PD-L1) treatment. Receptor source: a man aged 55 to 69 with urothelial cancer. Each CDR3 is given with its conserved first and last residue. A D gene is named only where the DNA matches it firmly. Size is stated for part of the rows, as once, few or many counts, or as a class when the clone is expanded.

v_call: TRBV2; j_call: TRBJ2-3; d_call: TRBD2; clone_size: -; cdr3_nt: TGTGCCAGCAGTGGGCTTAGCGGGAGGACCACAGATACGCAGTATTTT; cdr3_aa: CASSGLSGRTTDTQYF
v_call: TRBV5-1; j_call: TRBJ1-2; d_call: -; clone_size: -; cdr3_nt: TGCGCCAGCAGCCCGGAGCAAGCGAAGGGGGGCTACACCTTC; cdr3_aa: CASSPEQAKGGYTF
v_call: TRBV14; j_call: TRBJ2-1; d_call: TRBD2; clone_size: few; cdr3_nt: TGTGCCAGCAGCCTATCGAGCCGGGGGGGCGCGCAGTTCTTC; cdr3_aa: CASSLSSRGGAQFF
v_call: TRBV5-1; j_call: TRBJ1-1; d_call: TRBD1; clone_size: -; cdr3_nt: TGCGCCAGCAGCCAAGACAGGGTAGGGTACACTGAAGCTTTCTTT; cdr3_aa: CASSQDRVGYTEAFF
v_call: TRBV4-2; j_call: TRBJ2-1; d_call: -; clone_size: -; cdr3_nt: TGTGCCAGCAGCCAAATCGAGATCGGGGGGCGGTACAATGAGCAGTTCTTC; cdr3_aa: CASSQIEIGGRYNEQFF
v_call: TRBV7-9; j_call: TRBJ2-7; d_call: -; clone_size: -; cdr3_nt: TGTGCCAGCAGCCAAGACCGGGGGCAGTACTTC; cdr3_aa: CASSQDRGQYF
v_call: TRBV28; j_call: TRBJ2-7; d_call: TRBD2; clone_size: -; cdr3_nt: TGTGCCAGCAGTCCCCCCCTAGCGGGAGATCGCGAGCAGTACTTC; cdr3_aa: CASSPPLAGDREQYF
v_call: TRBV6-6; j_call: TRBJ2-7; d_call: TRBD1; clone_size: -; cdr3_nt: TGTGCCAGCAGTAGGCCGGGACAGAGCTACGAGCAGTACTTC; cdr3_aa: CASSRPGQSYEQYF
v_call: TRBV28; j_call: TRBJ2-3; d_call: -; clone_size: -; cdr3_nt: TGTGCCAGCAGTTCCGGGTGGGCAGATACGCAGTATTTT; cdr3_aa: CASSSGWADTQYF
v_call: TRBV10-3; j_call: TRBJ1-2; d_call: -; clone_size: -; cdr3_nt: TGTGCCGCGAAGGGGGATAACTATGGCTACACCTTC; cdr3_aa: CAAKGDNYGYTF
v_call: TRBV2; j_call: TRBJ1-6; d_call: -; clone_size: -; cdr3_nt: TGTGCCAGCAGTGAATCGGCAGGCTTCTCCTATAATTCACCCCTCCACTTT; cdr3_aa: CASSESAGFSYNSPLHF
v_call: TRBV6-1; j_call: TRBJ2-3; d_call: TRBD2; clone_size: -; cdr3_nt: TGTGCCAGCAGTGAGCGGGGGGGCCCCCTTAGAACAGATACGCAGTATTTT; cdr3_aa: CASSERGGPLRTDTQYF
v_call: TRBV5-1; j_call: TRBJ2-5; d_call: TRBD1; clone_size: -; cdr3_nt: TGCGCCAGCCGGATAACAGGGGGGCAAGAGACCCAGTACTTC; cdr3_aa: CASRITGGQETQYF
v_call: TRBV6-1; j_call: TRBJ2-4; d_call: TRBD1; clone_size: -; cdr3_nt: TGTGCCAGCAGTCTGATAGGACAGGGGACGGACATTCAGTACTTC; cdr3_aa: CASSLIGQGTDIQYF
v_call: TRBV6-5; j_call: TRBJ1-2; d_call: -; clone_size: -; cdr3_nt: TGTGCCAGCAGTACCGGGGGGGTCTATGGCTACACCTTC; cdr3_aa: CASSTGGVYGYTF
v_call: TRBV4-3; j_call: TRBJ1-6; d_call: -; clone_size: -; cdr3_nt: TGCGCCAGCAGCCAAGATATGGGGCTTTTTAATTCACCCCTCCACTTT; cdr3_aa: CASSQDMGLFNSPLHF
v_call: TRBV13; j_call: TRBJ2-7; d_call: TRBD1; clone_size: -; cdr3_nt: TGTGCCAGCAGCTTTGACAGGGAACACGAGCAGTACTTC; cdr3_aa: CASSFDREHEQYF
v_call: TRBV15; j_call: TRBJ1-3; d_call: TRBD1; clone_size: once; cdr3_nt: TGTGCCACCAGCAGAGACAGGGGGCTAGGAAACACCATATATTTT; cdr3_aa: CATSRDRGLGNTIYF
v_call: TRBV4-2; j_call: TRBJ2-7; d_call: TRBD2; clone_size: -; cdr3_nt: TGTGCCAGCAGCCAAGGTACCGGGACTAACACCCACGAGCAGTACTTC; cdr3_aa: CASSQGTGTNTHEQYF
v_call: TRBV14; j_call: TRBJ1-2; d_call: -; clone_size: -; cdr3_nt: TGTGCCAGCAGCCAGCGGAATGGCTACACCTTC; cdr3_aa: CASSQRNGYTF
v_call: TRBV2; j_call: TRBJ1-1; d_call: -; clone_size: few; cdr3_nt: TGTGCCAGCAGTACCCAGACAGTCGGGACTGAAGCTTTCTTT; cdr3_aa: CASSTQTVGTEAFF
v_call: TRBV12-5; j_call: TRBJ2-1; d_call: TRBD2; clone_size: -; cdr3_nt: TGTGCTAGTGGTTTCTCCGGGACTAGCGGGTCCTACAATGAGCAGTTCTTC; cdr3_aa: CASGFSGTSGSYNEQFF
v_call: TRBV11-2; j_call: TRBJ2-1; d_call: TRBD2; clone_size: once; cdr3_nt: TGTGCCAGCAGCCCCGGAGCACTAGCGGGAGGGCCGAATGAGCAGTTCTTC; cdr3_aa: CASSPGALAGGPNEQFF
v_call: TRBV15; j_call: TRBJ1-1; d_call: -; clone_size: -; cdr3_nt: TGTGCCACCAGCGTTCGGGGGGGAACTGAAGCTTTCTTT; cdr3_aa: CATSVRGGTEAFF